These 17 T cell receptor beta chains were all obtained from the same sample, sequenced in a study of shared clonotypes between healthy human individuals. TCRdb keeps only in-frame clones here, not all; method: immunoSEQ multiplex PCR. The sample holds some 2,500,000 clones, 80% to 95% seen once. Sequencing was done on a sample of naive CD4+ T cells from PBMCs. Subset denoted: CD45RA+ positively selected. The receptors were gathered from a man aged 18-30 years in good health. Some clones in this sample may be carry-over from other donors' samples.

The chain couples TRBV5-1 to TRBJ2-7; unclear D gene. The CDR3 contains 13 residues. Trimming pared 0 bases from V and 5 bases from J, leaving 9 bases between. Germline V lookup: CDR1 SGHRS, CDR2 YFSETQ. For the CDR3, the DNA is TGCGCCAGCAGCTTGGGCTGGGGAAACGAGCAGTACTTC. It codes for CASSLGWGNEQYF.

The J gene is TRBJ2-3, the V gene TRBV6-6; a weak D match, TRBD2 (6 bases). Germline CDR1 reads MNHNY; CDR2 reads SVGAGI (reference sequence). V shed 9 bases and J shed 0 bases, with 16 bases lying between them. The CDR3 sequence is 15 residues long. The CDR3 region is CASSDWGVSTDTQYF. CDR3 bases: TGTGCCAGTAGCGACTGGGGGGTTAGCACAGATACGCAGTATTTT.

The J gene is TRBJ1-1, the V gene TRBV2, with no clear D. Germline values: CDR1 SNHLY, CDR2 FYNNEI. The CDR3 sequence is 14 residues long. The V and J ends lost 5 bases and 3 bases respectively, with 13 bases between them. The CDR3 loop reads CASSTQDTYTEAFF. The CDR3 region has the DNA TGTGCCAGCAGTACTCAAGACACGTACACTGAAGCTTTCTTT.

CDR3 amino acids: CASSVNGQGNTIYF. The CDR3 region has the DNA TGCGCCAGCAGCGTCAACGGACAGGGGAACACCATATATTTT. The chain has TRBV4-1 and TRBJ1-3, with 9 bases aligning to TRBD1. The germline V gene encodes CDR1 MGHRA and CDR2 YSYEKL. Germline trimming cut 5 bases from V and 7 bases from J; bases unmatched to any gene: 6. The CDR3 has 14 amino acids.

The V and J genes are TRBV27 and TRBJ1-2; tentative D call: TRBD1 (6 bases). This CDR3 spans 14 amino acids. Trimming pared 5 bases from V and 3 bases from J, leaving 13 bases between. From germline, CDR1 is MNHEY and CDR2 SMNVEV (reference sequence). CDR3 DNA: TGTGCCAGCAGTCCTCGAGGGGGGTACTATGGCTACACCTTC. It specifies CASSPRGGYYGYTF.

This clone has just one count. The chain employs TRBV27 and TRBJ1-2, with a weak D call TRBD1 (5 bases). V lost 5 bases, J lost 8 bases, and 12 bases lay in between. Per the germline V gene, CDR1 is MNHEY and CDR2 is SMNVEV (reference sequence). This CDR3 spans 12 amino acids. The CDR3 sequence: CASSRGIGGYTF. The CDR3 DNA reads TGTGCCAGCAGTCGGGGCATAGGAGGCTACACCTTC.

The chain has TRBV5-4 and TRBJ1-1; D perhaps matches TRBD1 (5 bases). This CDR3 has 16 residues. Germline V gene sequence: CDR1 SGHNT, CDR2 YYREEE (reference sequence). V was cut by 5 bases and J by 2 bases, with 19 bases left in between. This CDR3 reads CASREGLSEGNTEAFF. The CDR3 DNA is TGTGCCAGCAGGGAGGGACTCTCCGAAGGAAACACTGAAGCTTTCTTT.

This clone was observed a single time. The V and J genes are TRBV7-2 and TRBJ1-5, with a possible D match to TRBD1 (5 bases). This CDR3 is 15 amino acids long. Germline V gives CDR1 SGHTA, CDR2 FQGNSA. Between the trimmed V and J ends, which lost 1 base and 5 bases, there was a span of 12 bases. The CDR3 is CASSLGAGADQPQHF. The CDR3, as DNA: TGTGCCAGCAGCTTAGGGGCCGGGGCCGATCAGCCCCAGCATTTT.

The rearrangement joins TRBV5-6 to TRBJ2-5; 7 nucleotides match TRBD2. The end of the DNA aligns better with TRBJ2-7, so the J call may be wrong. The CDR3 totals 17 residues. Per the germline V gene, CDR1 is SGHDT and CDR2 is YYEEEE. CDR3 region: CASSQARLADSSYEQYF. As DNA, the CDR3 is TGTGCCAGCAGCCAAGCTAGACTAGCAGACAGCTCCTACGAGCAGTACTTC.

The genes are TRBV7-9 and TRBJ2-4; D gene unclear. Germline CDR1 is SEHNR and CDR2 is FQNEAQ (reference sequence). The V gene lost 3 bases and the J gene lost 1 base, with 10 bases spanning the gap. This CDR3 comprises 15 residues. The CDR3 reads CASSFESRAKNIQYF. The CDR3 DNA reads TGTGCCAGCAGCTTCGAGAGTCGGGCCAAAAACATTCAGTACTTC. Full variable domain (remainder filled in from reference TRBV7-9 and TRBJ2-4): DTGVSQNPRHKITKRGQNVTFRCDPISEHNRLYWYRQTLGQGPEFLTYFQNEAQLEKSRLLSDRFSAERPKGSFSTLEIQRTEQGDSAMYLCASSFESRAKNIQYFGAGTRLSVL.

The chain couples TRBV7-9 to TRBJ2-3, with 10 bases that match TRBD2. Per the germline V gene, CDR1 is SEHNR and CDR2 is FQNEAQ (reference sequence). The V gene end was trimmed by 5 bases and the J gene end by 2 bases; junction bases not matched to a gene: 4. The length of the CDR3 is 15 residues. The CDR3 region has the DNA TGTGCCAGCAGCCCTCTAGCGGGAGCCACAGATACGCAGTATTTT. This encodes CASSPLAGATDTQYF.

The chain carries TRBV2 and TRBJ2-7; D possibly matches TRBD1 or TRBD2 (5 bases each). CDR1 and CDR2 (germline): SNHLY, FYNNEI. V dropped 2 bases and J dropped 1 base, with 18 bases sitting between them. CDR3 length: 17 residues. This CDR3 reads CASSETRDRPGSYEQYF. The CDR3 DNA sequence: TGTGCCAGCAGTGAAACCCGGGACCGCCCGGGGTCCTACGAGCAGTACTTC.

The chain couples TRBV7-9 to TRBJ1-1; D gene uncertain. The CDR3 loop spans 15 amino acids. V lost 5 bases, J lost 2 bases, and 15 bases lay in between. Germline V gene data show CDR1 as SEHNR and CDR2 as FQNEAQ (reference sequence). CDR3 DNA sequence: TGTGCCAGCAGCCTCACCCGGGTCCCCAACACTGAAGCTTTCTTT. Its translation is CASSLTRVPNTEAFF.

The J gene is TRBJ2-4, the V gene TRBV28; D possibly matches TRBD1 or TRBD2 (6 bases each). CDR1 and CDR2 (germline): MDHEN, SYDVKM. Deletions cut 7 bases from V and 0 bases from J, with 13 bases between. The length of the CDR3 is 15 residues. The DNA for the CDR3 is TGTGCCAGCATCCCGGGGGACATAGCCAAAAACATTCAGTACTTC. This codes for CASIPGDIAKNIQYF.

The chain links TRBV15 to TRBJ2-1; 8 nucleotides line up with TRBD2. Germline V gene sequence: CDR1 LNHNV, CDR2 YYDKDF (reference sequence). The junction had 10 bases not matched to a gene; V was cut back by 8 bases and J by 7 bases. This CDR3 region has 14 residues. The CDR3 sequence is CATRGAGVSNEQFF. CDR3 DNA: TGTGCCACCCGCGGAGCGGGAGTTTCTAATGAGCAGTTCTTC.

This sequence joins TRBV6-5 and TRBJ1-2; 7 bases line up with TRBD1. The CDR3 has 14 amino acids. V dropped 2 bases and J dropped 2; count of bases not matched to a gene: 2. CDR1 and CDR2 (germline): MNHEY, SVGAGI. As DNA, the CDR3 is TGTGCCAGCAGTTACGGACAGGCGAACTATGGCTACACCTTC. Its translation is CASSYGQANYGYTF.

The CDR3 region is CASSFRQGARETQYF. CDR3 sequence (DNA): TGTGCCAGCAGTTTTCGGCAGGGGGCTAGGGAGACCCAGTACTTC. This sequence joins TRBV27 and TRBJ2-5; the match to TRBD1 covers 8 bases. The V and J ends lost 3 bases and 5 bases, in that order; junction bases with no gene match: 8. The CDR3 spans 15 residues. Germline V gene sequence: CDR1 MNHEY, CDR2 SMNVEV (reference sequence).